Listed below are T cell receptor beta chains from one sample, sequenced in a study of vaccination and CD4 T cells after COVID-19. No antigen has been identified for these receptors. TCRdb redid the calling of the PCR reads with MiXCR, one entry per CDR3 protein. The sample lists 11,000 to 15,000 distinct CDR3 sequences, 50% to 70% seen once, with 7.5% to 9.5% in the top ten. The sample in question was CD4+ T cells from blood, cultured in vitro, obtained before SARS-CoV-2 vaccination. These TCRs come from a human donor who had recovered from COVID-19. Each CDR3 is given with its conserved first and last residue. The D gene is left open where the match is weak. Some rows mark clone size as missing; the rest say once, few, many or name a class of expanded clone.

D gene	V gene	J gene	clone size	CDR3 DNA	CDR3 protein
TRBD1	TRBV27	TRBJ2-1	few	TGTGCCAGCAGTCCTGGTTCCAGGGGGCATGAGCAGTTCTTC	CASSPGSRGHEQFF
NA	TRBV27	TRBJ1-2	NA	TGTGCCAGCAGTTTATTCGGGTCGATTATGGCAGGGTTGGAAGGCTACACCTTC	CASSLFGSIMAGLEGYTF
TRBD1	TRBV12-3/TRBV12-4	TRBJ1-5	few	TGTGCCAGCAGACAGACAGGGGCTGGCAATCAGCCCCAGCATTTT	CASRQTGAGNQPQHF
NA	TRBV6-5	TRBJ1-1	once	TGTGCCAGCAGTTACCGGCAAGGGGCCCTTGACGCTGAAGCTTTCTTT	CASSYRQGALDAEAFF
TRBD2	TRBV20-1	TRBJ2-5	few	TGCAGTGCTAGAAAACCGGGACTAGCGGGAGAGACCCAGTACTTC	CSARKPGLAGETQYF
TRBD2	TRBV6-2/TRBV6-3	TRBJ2-7	once	TGTGCCAGCAGTTCCCGAAGACTAGCGGGAGCAAACGAGCAGTACTTC	CASSSRRLAGANEQYF
NA	TRBV6-1	TRBJ1-2	few	TGTGCCAGCAGTGGAGGTGGCAACTATGGCTACACCTTC	CASSGGGNYGYTF
NA	TRBV6-5	TRBJ1-1	few	TGTGCCAGCAGTTATTTGGGGGTGAACACTGAAGCTTTCTTT	CASSYLGVNTEAFF
NA	TRBV27	TRBJ1-2	few	TGTGCCAGCAGTTTATCGGGGGATTATGGCTACACCTTC	CASSLSGDYGYTF
NA	TRBV7-2	TRBJ1-2	NA	TGTGCCAGCAGCTTCAACTATGGCTACACCTTC	CASSFNYGYTF
TRBD1	TRBV12-3/TRBV12-4	TRBJ1-5	NA	TGTGCCAGCAGAGCGACAGGGAATCAGCCCCAGCATTTT	CASRATGNQPQHF
NA	TRBV19	TRBJ2-3	NA	TGTGCCAGCCAACAGGGAATGTATAGCACAGATACGCAGTATTTT	CASQQGMYSTDTQYF
TRBD2	TRBV20-1	TRBJ2-1	NA	TGCAGTGCTAGCCCTGCTAGCGGGGGTCACGGGGATGAGCAGTTCTTC	CSASPASGGHGDEQFF
NA	TRBV24-1	TRBJ2-3	NA	TGTGCCACCAGTGACAACACAGATACGCAGTATTTT	CATSDNTDTQYF
NA	TRBV28	TRBJ1-6	NA	TGTGCCAGCAGATCGCCAGGGATGAGGTCCTATAATTCACCCCTCCACTTT	CASRSPGMRSYNSPLHF
NA	TRBV2	TRBJ1-6	NA	TGTGCCAGCAGTGAAGACGGGCGAGATTCACCCCTCCACTTT	CASSEDGRDSPLHF
TRBD1	TRBV7-2	TRBJ1-5	NA	TGTGCCAGCAGCCAAAGGACAGGGGGAGAAGGCAATCAGCCCCAGCATTTT	CASSQRTGGEGNQPQHF
NA	TRBV6-1	TRBJ2-2	NA	TGTGCCAGCCGGCGCGGCGGGAACACCGGGGAGCTGTTTTTT	CASRRGGNTGELFF
NA	TRBV5-1	TRBJ2-3	NA	TGCGCCAGCAGCTTGGTGTTTGCGGGGGCTGTCGCAGATACGCAGTATTTT	CASSLVFAGAVADTQYF
NA	TRBV18	TRBJ1-6	NA	TGTGCCAGCTCACCAGGACCGGATTCACCCCTCCACTTT	CASSPGPDSPLHF
TRBD2	TRBV19	TRBJ2-5	NA	TGTGCCAGTAGTACGGGCGGGGGGGCCATACAAGAGACCCAGTACTTC	CASSTGGGAIQETQYF
NA	TRBV7-9	TRBJ2-3	NA	TGTGCCAGCAGCTTAGGGGGGGCCACAGATACGCAGTATTTT	CASSLGGATDTQYF
TRBD1	TRBV14	TRBJ1-2	NA	TGTGCCAGCAGCCAGTCACCCCGGGACAGGGACGGTGGCTACACCTTC	CASSQSPRDRDGGYTF
NA	TRBV20-1	TRBJ2-5	few	TGCAGTGCAAGTTTAAACTATCAGACCTTGACAACGGAGACCCAGTACTTC	CSASLNYQTLTTETQYF
TRBD1	TRBV20-1	TRBJ2-3	NA	TGCAGTGCTAGCGACTCCGGGACAGGGGCAGGAGATACGCAGTATTTT	CSASDSGTGAGDTQYF
NA	TRBV19	TRBJ1-1	NA	TGTGCCAGTAAAAGAGAGGGCTGGACAGCCCGTACTGAAGCTTTCTTT	CASKREGWTARTEAFF
TRBD1	TRBV20-1	TRBJ1-2	NA	TGCAGTGCCCGAGCCGGGACAGGGCTCGGTGGCTACACCTTC	CSARAGTGLGGYTF
TRBD1	TRBV12-3/TRBV12-4	TRBJ2-3	NA	TGTGCCAGCAGTCGGGACAGCCTCACAGATACGCAGTATTTT	CASSRDSLTDTQYF
NA	TRBV7-2	TRBJ1-1	NA	TGTGCCAGCAGCTTAAGTAGGGGGGTCGCTGAAGCTTTCTTT	CASSLSRGVAEAFF
NA	TRBV7-6	TRBJ1-3	NA	TGTGCCAGCAGCTTGCCAGATGGAAACACCATATATTTT	CASSLPDGNTIYF
NA	TRBV15	TRBJ2-5	few	TGTGCCACCAGCAGAGCCGGGCAGAAAGAGACCCAGTACTTC	CATSRAGQKETQYF
TRBD1	TRBV5-1	TRBJ2-7	NA	TGCGCCGCCAGACGGGACAGGGACCACGAGCAGTACTTC	CAARRDRDHEQYF
NA	TRBV28	TRBJ1-2	NA	TGTGCCAGCAGTTTGTCTGGACGGATCTATGGCTACACCTTC	CASSLSGRIYGYTF
NA	TRBV20-1	TRBJ1-6	few	TGCAGTGCTAGAGATATTGGGGGGGCCTATAATTCACCCCTCCACTTT	CSARDIGGAYNSPLHF
NA	TRBV20-1	TRBJ1-2	NA	TGCAGTGCTAGACGACAGCCGGCTAACTATGGCTACACCTTC	CSARRQPANYGYTF
TRBD1	TRBV20-1	TRBJ2-3	NA	TGCAGTGCTAGAGATCCCCGACAGGGGATGTCAGATACGCAGTATTTT	CSARDPRQGMSDTQYF
NA	TRBV18	TRBJ1-1	NA	TGTGCCAGCTCACCTCTTAAAGACAGCCTTGAAGCTTTCTTT	CASSPLKDSLEAFF
NA	TRBV10-3	TRBJ2-5	NA	TGTGCCATCAGTGCCCCAGGGCAAGAGACCCAGTACTTC	CAISAPGQETQYF
NA	TRBV7-2	TRBJ1-1	few	TGTGCCAGCAGCTTAGTGGCAGGGGTGAACACTGAAGCTTTCTTT	CASSLVAGVNTEAFF
NA	TRBV12-5	TRBJ2-1	NA	TGTGCTAGTGCCCTGGGACATCGTGGTGTCAATGAGCAGTTCTTC	CASALGHRGVNEQFF
TRBD1	TRBV12-3/TRBV12-4	TRBJ1-5	NA	TGTGCCAGCAGTTCCCGGGACAGGGTTGGAAATCAGCCCCAGCATTTT	CASSSRDRVGNQPQHF
TRBD2	TRBV20-1	TRBJ2-3	once	TGCAGTGCTCTAGCGGGGGGGGTCACAGATACGCAGTATTTT	CSALAGGVTDTQYF